The present TCR beta chain was sequenced within a study of memory CD8 T cells in hepatitis C reinfection. For the study at large: Chronic HCV followed reinfection in a couple of donors who cleared primary infection. HCV reinfection meant a positive HCV RNA test after two negative tests at least 60 days apart.

TCRdb keeps only in-frame clones here, not all; method: immunoSEQ multiplex PCR. The sample carries tens of thousands of clones, over 85% recorded once. Points on this clone: At one boundary the junction diverges from the germline segment, which might be a read error.

Germline assignment: CDR1 SQVTM and CDR2 ANQGSEA. CDR3 length: 11 amino acids. This sample's time point: pre-reinfection, 55 to 20 weeks before reinfection detection. No in vitro expansion preceded TCR sequencing of the sorted cells. The chain employs TRBV29-1 and TRBJ1-2, with 7 positions matching TRBD1. The sequenced sample was naive CD8+ T cells sorted from blood. The TCR comes from a man aged 18-30 years with hepatitis C virus infection. As DNA, the CDR3 is TGCAGCACTCAACAAGGACAGGTTAGCTCCTTC. The encoded protein is CSTQQGQVSSF. Supplemented by reference TRBV29-1 and TRBJ1-2, the full variable domain reads SAVISQKPSRDICQRGTSLTIQCQVDSQVTMMFWYRQQPGQSLTLIATANQGSEATYESGFVIDKFPISRPNLTFSTLTVSNMSPEDSSIYLCSTQQGQVSSFGSGTRLTVV.